This T cell receptor (beta chain) was found in a study of vaccination and CD4 T cells after COVID-19. The wider study: Each enrolled participant received a two-dose regimen of either BNT162b2 or mRNA-1273 vaccine.

The Oncomine TCR Beta short-read assay was what sequenced the DNA obtained from cultured CD4+ T cells. Researchers extracted genomic DNA from CD4+ T cells that had been cultured. TCRdb reprocessed the PCR reads via MiXCR and lists one record per CDR3 protein. In the table there are 10,000 or so distinct CDR3 sequences, 30% of which are singletons. With regard to this clonotype: Its matching antigen is unknown.

V was pared by 0 bases and J by 5 bases, with 7 bases between. Germline V gene data show CDR1 as LGHNA and CDR2 as YSLEER. This CDR3 is 13 amino acids long. Treatment given: roughly 11-day PBMC culture with coronavirus spike peptide pools or control peptides (ViraFEST assay). Ahead of the COVID-19 pandemic (2011-2018), the CD4+ T cells of the unexposed donor were collected. Fresh IL-2 medium was used to replace half of the medium on days 3 and 7. Cells permitting, SARS-CoV-2 S/N served as probes for unexposed-donor CD4+ T cells, and four cold-coronavirus spikes did too. V is TRBV4-3 and J is TRBJ2-5, with D perhaps matching TRBD2 (6 bases). What was sequenced was CD4+ T cells from blood, cultured in vitro. The source of this sequence is a human donor in good health. In DNA, the CDR3 is TGCGCCAGCAGCCAAGATCGGGGGGAGACCCAGTACTTC. Translated, it gives CASSQDRGETQYF.